A selection of T cell receptor beta chains follows, all from one sample in a study of shared T cell receptors in the human thymus. The table came from immunoSEQ multiplex PCR; TCRdb's copy has only in-frame clones and leaves some out. The sample holds about 710,000 clones, more than 75% seen once. This sample was also put to use in a study of human thymus T cells.

Input material: thymocytes. These receptors came from a boy younger than two with a congenital heart defect. Both conserved end residues are part of each CDR3. Fields, in order: CDR3 length, V gene, CDR3 protein.

CDR3 length: 14; V gene: TRBV7-2; CDR3 protein: CASSTTSGAYEQYF
CDR3 length: 14; V gene: TRBV30; CDR3 protein: CAWSVPGGLTEAFF
CDR3 length: 14; V gene: TRBV29-1; CDR3 protein: CSGRPRGNYNEQFF
CDR3 length: 16; V gene: TRBV27; CDR3 protein: CASRTLGTSGSYEQFF
CDR3 length: 15; V gene: TRBV28; CDR3 protein: CASASDSGSNQPQHF
CDR3 length: 14; V gene: TRBV10-3; CDR3 protein: CAISGGRPCGTQYF
CDR3 length: 13; V gene: TRBV29-1; CDR3 protein: CSVEDSENTEAFF
CDR3 length: 16; V gene: TRBV27; CDR3 protein: CASSLSLTGGNYGYTF
CDR3 length: 15; V gene: TRBV29-1; CDR3 protein: CSVGPGTASNYGYTF
CDR3 length: 17; V gene: TRBV7-2; CDR3 protein: CASSFKRGRANTGELFF
CDR3 length: 16; V gene: TRBV5-4; CDR3 protein: CASSLGGLAANNEQFF
CDR3 length: 12; V gene: TRBV25-1; CDR3 protein: CASRGANTEAFF
CDR3 length: 12; V gene: TRBV6-1; CDR3 protein: CASSEPGNEQFF
CDR3 length: 16; V gene: TRBV28; CDR3 protein: CASRNRSGQGDYGYTF
CDR3 length: 15; V gene: TRBV28; CDR3 protein: CASNPVGLGTDTQYF
CDR3 length: 16; V gene: TRBV5-1; CDR3 protein: CASSPLGQGWITEAFF
CDR3 length: 20; V gene: TRBV5-1; CDR3 protein: CASSLTHGTSGGAFADTQYF
CDR3 length: 17; V gene: TRBV4-3; CDR3 protein: CASSQDVRLGSTDTQYF
CDR3 length: 15; V gene: TRBV28; CDR3 protein: CASRPANWATGELFF
CDR3 length: 18; V gene: TRBV29-1; CDR3 protein: CSAGGTSGGPNSYNEQFF
CDR3 length: 16; V gene: TRBV6-6; CDR3 protein: CASSYDRGDRNQPQHF
CDR3 length: 14; V gene: TRBV4-3; CDR3 protein: CASSQDTSTGELFF
CDR3 length: 18; V gene: TRBV29-1; CDR3 protein: CSVKTFGTSGRARETQYF
CDR3 length: 14; V gene: TRBV2; CDR3 protein: CASTHRSSFYEQYF
CDR3 length: 16; V gene: TRBV7-9; CDR3 protein: CASSLESGIRTGELFF
CDR3 length: 17; V gene: TRBV25-1; CDR3 protein: CASSEFNGVGTYNEQFF
CDR3 length: 16; V gene: TRBV5-1; CDR3 protein: CASSLAETGNTYEQYF
CDR3 length: 19; V gene: TRBV6-1; CDR3 protein: CASSDQGAGGPHMNTEAFF
CDR3 length: 11; V gene: TRBV19; CDR3 protein: CASKGDQPQHF
CDR3 length: 15; V gene: TRBV5-1; CDR3 protein: CASSQGDWGFYEQYF
CDR3 length: 15; V gene: TRBV11-2; CDR3 protein: CASSSTSGRAYIQYF
CDR3 length: 13; V gene: TRBV29-1; CDR3 protein: CSVEIQGYEKLFF
CDR3 length: 18; V gene: TRBV28; CDR3 protein: CASSLRGTGASPNYEQYF
CDR3 length: 16; V gene: TRBV11-2; CDR3 protein: CASSTPPYGGAGEQFF
CDR3 length: 17; V gene: TRBV18; CDR3 protein: CASSPPLAGGPRNEQFF
CDR3 length: 18; V gene: TRBV21-1; CDR3 protein: CASIKDRVRDHSNQPQHF
CDR3 length: 11; V gene: TRBV20-1; CDR3 protein: CSAKLGAEAFF
CDR3 length: 13; V gene: TRBV28; CDR3 protein: CASSLNGRYGYTF
CDR3 length: 17; V gene: TRBV28; CDR3 protein: CASSLRDKADSNQPQHF
CDR3 length: 16; V gene: TRBV25-1; CDR3 protein: CASSDLSGTGYSEQYF
CDR3 length: 19; V gene: TRBV4-3; CDR3 protein: CASSQEGLAGVPSYNEQFF
CDR3 length: 12; V gene: TRBV2; CDR3 protein: CASSNGVTEAFF
CDR3 length: 15; V gene: TRBV10-3; CDR3 protein: CAIKVRGEDTGELFF
CDR3 length: 15; V gene: TRBV27; CDR3 protein: CASSLYFPTGYEQYF